This TCR beta chain was obtained from a study of blood T cell repertoires in COVID-19. Recruits, aged roughly 18 to 95 years, lived in 20 to 30 US areas. Cohort placement rested on clinical history that participants reported themselves. Donors in Cohort 3 who had recovered were those with two negative PCRs, healthcare professional clearance, or resolution of their symptoms. Germline lookup yields CDR1 LNHNV and CDR2 YYDKDF (reference sequence). The V gene end was trimmed by 3 bases and the J gene end by 6 bases; junction bases not matched to a gene: 10. The CDR3 spans 16 residues. In the study's own analysis: Estimates of nucleated cell counts were drawn from the amplification of reference gene primers. TCRdb's copy holds only in-frame clones and misses some; the assay was immunoSEQ multiplex PCR. V and J calls and clone size are given by that table; D and trimming were obtained from the DNA. The profile shows 310,000 or so clones, approximately 86% of them singletons.

The V call is TRBV15, the J call TRBJ2-1; TRBD1 matches 8 bases. The clonotype originates from a woman aged 18-29 years who had recovered from COVID-19. Sequencing was performed on PBMCs or T cells enriched from blood (not recorded which). CDR3 residues: CATSRDGQGSSNEQFF. DNA of the CDR3: TGTGCCACCAGCAGGGATGGACAGGGCAGCAGCAATGAGCAGTTCTTC.